This entry features one T cell receptor (beta chain) sequence. This entry is derived from a study of blood T cell repertoires in COVID-19. For the study at large: COVID-19 samples, acute and convalescent, were from the United States, Italy and Spain. Nucleic acid was either cDNA or gDNA, and it came from T cells, B-cell-depleted T cells, or PBMCs.

Source study methods: Amplifying reference gene primers gave estimates of nucleated cell counts. The assay was immunoSEQ multiplex PCR, and TCRdb's table has in-frame clones only and misses some. That table is the source of V, J and clone size, and D and trimming were worked out from the DNA. The data contain some 58,000 clones, over 75% of them singletons. This receptor was obtained from a human donor in a cohort sampled during active COVID-19. What was sequenced was peripheral blood.

The chain's CDR3 is CASSKKGAGETGELFF. For the CDR3, the DNA is TGTGCCAGCAGCAAAAAAGGGGCGGGGGAGACCGGGGAGCTGTTTTTT. The V gene is TRBV4-2, the J gene TRBJ2-2; 7 nucleotides agree with TRBD2. The CDR3 contains 16 residues. Trimming removed 5 bases from V and 5 bases from J; junction bases left unmatched: 11. Germline V gene sequence: CDR1 LGHNA, CDR2 YNFKEQ.